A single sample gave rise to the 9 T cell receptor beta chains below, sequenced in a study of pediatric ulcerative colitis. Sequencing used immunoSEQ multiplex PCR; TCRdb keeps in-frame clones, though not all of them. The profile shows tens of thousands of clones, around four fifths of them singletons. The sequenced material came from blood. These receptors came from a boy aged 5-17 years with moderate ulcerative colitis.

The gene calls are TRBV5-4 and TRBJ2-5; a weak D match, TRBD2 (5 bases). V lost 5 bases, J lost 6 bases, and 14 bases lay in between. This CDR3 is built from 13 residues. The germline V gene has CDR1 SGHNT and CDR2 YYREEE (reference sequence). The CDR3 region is CASRDGVQKTQYF. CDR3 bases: TGTGCCAGCAGGGACGGGGTGCAGAAGACCCAGTACTTC.

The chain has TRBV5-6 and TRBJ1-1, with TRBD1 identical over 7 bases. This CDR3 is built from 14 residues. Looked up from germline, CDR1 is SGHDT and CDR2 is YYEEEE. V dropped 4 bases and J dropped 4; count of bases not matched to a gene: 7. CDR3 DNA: TGTGCCAGCAGCCCAGGGGGTCGAGTCACTGAAGCTTTCTTT. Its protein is CASSPGGRVTEAFF.

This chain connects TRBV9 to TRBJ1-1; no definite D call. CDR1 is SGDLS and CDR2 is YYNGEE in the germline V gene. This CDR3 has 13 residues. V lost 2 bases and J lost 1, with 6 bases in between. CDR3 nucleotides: TGTGCCAGCAGCGTGGGCCCGAACACTGAAGCTTTCTTT. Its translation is CASSVGPNTEAFF.

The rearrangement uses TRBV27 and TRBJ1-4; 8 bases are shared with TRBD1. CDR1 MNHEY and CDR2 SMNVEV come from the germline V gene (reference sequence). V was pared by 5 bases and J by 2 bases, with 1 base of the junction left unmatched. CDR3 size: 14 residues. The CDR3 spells CASSHRGTNEKLFF. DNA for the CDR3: TGTGCCAGCAGTCACAGGGGGACTAATGAAAAACTGTTTTTT.

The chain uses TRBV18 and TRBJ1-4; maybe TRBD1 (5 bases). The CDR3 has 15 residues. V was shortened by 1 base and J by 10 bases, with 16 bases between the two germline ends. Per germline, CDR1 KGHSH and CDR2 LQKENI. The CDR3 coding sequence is TGTGCCAGCTCACCACGGTCAAGCAGGGTCGCAAAACTGTTTTTT. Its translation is CASSPRSSRVAKLFF.

The CDR3 DNA sequence: TGTGCCAGCAGCTTGGACTTTGGCGGCTTCGGCTACAATGAGCAGTTCTTC. Protein product: CASSLDFGGFGYNEQFF. The rearrangement joins TRBV5-6 to TRBJ2-1; no firm D call. This CDR3 region has 17 residues. Germline V gene sequence: CDR1 SGHDT, CDR2 YYEEEE. V dropped 0 bases and J dropped 3 bases, with 16 bases sitting between them.

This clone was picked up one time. The DNA of the CDR3 is TGTGCCAGCAGTCCTTTTAGCGGGAGGACAGATACGCAGTATTTT. Protein: CASSPFSGRTDTQYF. The chain links TRBV25-1 to TRBJ2-3; 10 bases line up with TRBD2. The germline gives CDR1 MGHDK, CDR2 SYGVNS. The CDR3 spans 15 residues. After removal of 5 bases from V and 3 bases from J, the junction contained 5 bases not matched to a gene.

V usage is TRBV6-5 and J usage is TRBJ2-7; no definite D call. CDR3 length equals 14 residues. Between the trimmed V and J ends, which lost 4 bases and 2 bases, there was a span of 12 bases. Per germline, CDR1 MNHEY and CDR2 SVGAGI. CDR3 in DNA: TGTGCCAGCAGTTCCCGTGCAGGACCCTACGAGCAGTACTTC. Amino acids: CASSSRAGPYEQYF.

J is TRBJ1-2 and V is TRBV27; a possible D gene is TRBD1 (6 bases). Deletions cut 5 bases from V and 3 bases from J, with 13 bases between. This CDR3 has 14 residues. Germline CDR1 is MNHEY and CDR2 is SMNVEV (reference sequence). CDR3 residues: CASSPFRGHYGYTF. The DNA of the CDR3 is TGTGCCAGCAGTCCCTTCAGGGGCCACTATGGCTACACCTTC.